This T cell receptor beta chain comes out of a study of blood T cell repertoires in COVID-19. Profiled with immunoSEQ multiplex PCR; TCRdb holds only in-frame clones, not every one. The sample consists of approximately 500,000 clones, around nine tenths of them appearing once. With 7 bases removed from V and 1 base from J, the gap between germline ends came to 8 bases. Germline CDR1 MNHEY, CDR2 SVGAGI. The length of the CDR3 is 13 residues. The sequence derives from a woman between 45 and 65 years old with COVID-19, enrolled during active disease. The specimen sequenced was peripheral blood. V and J are TRBV6-5 and TRBJ1-5, with D perhaps TRBD1 (5 bases). The CDR3 reads CASTTVSNQPQHF. CDR3 in DNA: TGTGCCAGCACGACAGTGAGCAATCAGCCCCAGCATTTT.